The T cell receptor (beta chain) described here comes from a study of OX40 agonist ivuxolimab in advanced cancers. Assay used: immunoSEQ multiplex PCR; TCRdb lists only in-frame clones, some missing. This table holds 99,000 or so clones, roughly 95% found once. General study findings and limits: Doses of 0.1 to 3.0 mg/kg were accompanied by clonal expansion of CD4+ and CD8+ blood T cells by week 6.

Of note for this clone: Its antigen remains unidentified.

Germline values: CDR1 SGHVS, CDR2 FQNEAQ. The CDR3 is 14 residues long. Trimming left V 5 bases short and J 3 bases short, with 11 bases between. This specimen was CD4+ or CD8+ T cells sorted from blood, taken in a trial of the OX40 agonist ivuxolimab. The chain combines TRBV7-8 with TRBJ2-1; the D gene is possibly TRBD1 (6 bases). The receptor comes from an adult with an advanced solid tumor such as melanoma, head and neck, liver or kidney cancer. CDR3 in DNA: TGTGCCAGCAGCACCTGGGACAACTACAATGAGCAGTTCTTC. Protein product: CASSTWDNYNEQFF.